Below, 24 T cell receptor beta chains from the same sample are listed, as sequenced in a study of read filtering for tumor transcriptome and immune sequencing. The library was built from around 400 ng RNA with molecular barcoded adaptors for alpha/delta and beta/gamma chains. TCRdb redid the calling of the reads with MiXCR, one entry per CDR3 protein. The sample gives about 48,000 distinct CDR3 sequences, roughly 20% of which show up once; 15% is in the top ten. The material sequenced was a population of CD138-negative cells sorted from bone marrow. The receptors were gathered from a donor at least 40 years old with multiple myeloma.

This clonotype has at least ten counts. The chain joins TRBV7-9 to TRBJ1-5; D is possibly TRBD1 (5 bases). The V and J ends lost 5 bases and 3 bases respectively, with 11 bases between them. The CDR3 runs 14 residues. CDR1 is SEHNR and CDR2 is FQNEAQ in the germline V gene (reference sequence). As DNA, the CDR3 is TGTGCCAGCAGCCCCGGGACGGTCAATCAGCCCCAGCATTTT. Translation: CASSPGTVNQPQHF.

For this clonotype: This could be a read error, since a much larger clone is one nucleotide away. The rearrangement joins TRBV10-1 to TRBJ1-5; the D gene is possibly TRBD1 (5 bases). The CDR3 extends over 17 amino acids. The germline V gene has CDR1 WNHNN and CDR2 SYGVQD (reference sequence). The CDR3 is CAISVGFSGDGNQPQHF. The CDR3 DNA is TGTGCCATCAGTGTGGGGTTCTCGGGGGATGGCAATCAGCCCCAGCATTTT.

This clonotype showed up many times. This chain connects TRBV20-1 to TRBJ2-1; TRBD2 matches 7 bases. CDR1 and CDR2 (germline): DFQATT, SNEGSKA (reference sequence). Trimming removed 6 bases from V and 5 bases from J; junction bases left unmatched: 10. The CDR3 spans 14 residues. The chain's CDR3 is CSAIRSAGNNEQFF. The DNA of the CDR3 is TGCAGTGCCATCCGGTCAGCGGGAAACAATGAGCAGTTCTTC.

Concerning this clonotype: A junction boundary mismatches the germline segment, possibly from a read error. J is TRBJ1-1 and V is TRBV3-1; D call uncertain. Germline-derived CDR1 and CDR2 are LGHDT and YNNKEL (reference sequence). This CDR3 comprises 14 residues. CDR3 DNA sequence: TGTGCCAGCTGGCAGGTGGCAGTGAACACTGAAGCCTTCTTT. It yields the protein CASWQVAVNTEAFF.

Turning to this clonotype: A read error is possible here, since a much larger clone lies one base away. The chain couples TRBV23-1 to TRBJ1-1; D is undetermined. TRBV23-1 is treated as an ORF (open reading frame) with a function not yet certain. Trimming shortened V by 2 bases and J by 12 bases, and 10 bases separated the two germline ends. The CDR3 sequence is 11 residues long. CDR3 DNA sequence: TGCGCCAGCAGTCAAATTTCTCCATCTTTCTTT. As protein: CASSQISPSFF.

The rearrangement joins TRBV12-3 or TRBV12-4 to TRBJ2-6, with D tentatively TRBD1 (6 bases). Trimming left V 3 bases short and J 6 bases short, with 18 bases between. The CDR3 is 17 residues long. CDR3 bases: TGTGCCAGCAGTTTGCGGACAGTGGGTTCCGTGGCCAACGTCCTGACTTTC. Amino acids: CASSLRTVGSVANVLTF.

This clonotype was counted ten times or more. CDR3 region: CASRPGLAGGIYNEQFF. In nucleotides, the CDR3 is TGTGCCAGCAGGCCGGGACTAGCGGGAGGGATATACAATGAGCAGTTCTTC. The chain joins TRBV6-2 or TRBV6-3 to TRBJ2-1; TRBD2 matches at 16 bases. Germline lookup yields CDR1 MNHEY and CDR2 SVGEGT. This CDR3 contains 17 residues. V lost 6 bases to trimming and J lost 4 bases; unmatched junction nucleotides: 6.

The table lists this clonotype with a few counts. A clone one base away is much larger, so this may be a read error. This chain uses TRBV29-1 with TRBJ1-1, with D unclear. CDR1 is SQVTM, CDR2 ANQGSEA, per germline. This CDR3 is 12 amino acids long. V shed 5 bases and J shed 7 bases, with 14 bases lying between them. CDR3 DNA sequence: TGCAGCGTTTGTCCCCCACGTGGTGAAGCTTTCTTT. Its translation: CSVCPPRGEAFF.

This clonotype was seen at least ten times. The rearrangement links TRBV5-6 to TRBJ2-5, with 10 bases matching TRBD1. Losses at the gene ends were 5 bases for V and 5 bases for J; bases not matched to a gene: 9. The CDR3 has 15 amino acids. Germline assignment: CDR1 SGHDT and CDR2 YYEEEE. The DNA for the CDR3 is TGTGCCAGCAGTTCGACAGGGGGCGTAAGGGAGACCCAGTACTTC. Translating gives CASSSTGGVRETQYF.

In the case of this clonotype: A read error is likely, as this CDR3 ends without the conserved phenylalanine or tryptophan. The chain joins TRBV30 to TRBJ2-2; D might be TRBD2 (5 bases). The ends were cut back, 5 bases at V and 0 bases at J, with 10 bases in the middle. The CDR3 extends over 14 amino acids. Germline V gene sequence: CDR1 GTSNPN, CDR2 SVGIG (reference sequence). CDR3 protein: CAWRGSPNTGELFL. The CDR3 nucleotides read TGTGCCTGGCGCGGGTCACCGAACACCGGGGAGCTGTTTTTG.

The CDR3, as DNA: TGTGCCAACACTAACAGGGGTGGCACCGGGGAGCTGTTTTTT. This translates into CANTNRGGTGELFF. The chain combines TRBV6-5 with TRBJ2-2; 7 bases are shared with TRBD1. The CDR3 extends over 14 amino acids. Unmatched junction bases numbered 9, after V lost 10 bases and J lost 4 bases. CDR1 is MNHEY and CDR2 is SVGAGI in the germline V gene.

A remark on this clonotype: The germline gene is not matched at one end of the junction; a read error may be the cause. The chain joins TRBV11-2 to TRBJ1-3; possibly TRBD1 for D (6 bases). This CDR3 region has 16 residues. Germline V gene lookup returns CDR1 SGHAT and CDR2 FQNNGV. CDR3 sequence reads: CASSRGRGAYGNIIYF. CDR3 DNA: TGTGCCAGCAGCCGAGGTCGGGGGGCGTACGGAAACATCATATATTTT.

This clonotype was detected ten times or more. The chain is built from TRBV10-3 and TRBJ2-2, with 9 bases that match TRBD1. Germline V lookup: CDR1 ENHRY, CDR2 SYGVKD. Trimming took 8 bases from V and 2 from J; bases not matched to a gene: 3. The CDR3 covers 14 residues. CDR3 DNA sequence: TGTGCCATCGGGGACAGGGAAAACACCGGGGAGCTGTTTTTT. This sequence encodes CAIGDRENTGELFF.

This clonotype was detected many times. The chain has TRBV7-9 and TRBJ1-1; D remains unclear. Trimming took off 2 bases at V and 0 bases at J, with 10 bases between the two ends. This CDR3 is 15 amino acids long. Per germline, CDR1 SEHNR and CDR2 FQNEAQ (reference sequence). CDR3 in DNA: TGTGCCAGCAGCTTACTTGTCGTTTTGAACACTGAAGCTTTCTTT. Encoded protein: CASSLLVVLNTEAFF.

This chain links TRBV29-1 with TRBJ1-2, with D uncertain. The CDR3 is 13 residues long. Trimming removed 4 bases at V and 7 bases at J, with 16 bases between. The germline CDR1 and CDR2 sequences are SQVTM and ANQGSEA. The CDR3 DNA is TGCAGCGTTGGAACAGCCGCGTTGCTTGGCTACACCTTC. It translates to CSVGTAALLGYTF.

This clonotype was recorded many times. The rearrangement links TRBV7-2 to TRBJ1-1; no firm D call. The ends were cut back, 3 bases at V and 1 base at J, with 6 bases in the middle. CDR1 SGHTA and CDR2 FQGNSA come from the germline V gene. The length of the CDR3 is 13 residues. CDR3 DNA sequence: TGTGCCAGCAGCTTCCAACAGAACACTGAAGCTTTCTTT. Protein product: CASSFQQNTEAFF.

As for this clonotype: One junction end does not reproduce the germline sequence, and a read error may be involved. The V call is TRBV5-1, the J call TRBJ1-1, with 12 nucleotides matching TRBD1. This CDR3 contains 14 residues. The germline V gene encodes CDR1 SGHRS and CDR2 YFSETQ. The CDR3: CASSVGTGGIEALF. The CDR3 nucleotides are TGCGCCAGCAGCGTCGGGACAGGGGGCATTGAAGCTCTCTTT.

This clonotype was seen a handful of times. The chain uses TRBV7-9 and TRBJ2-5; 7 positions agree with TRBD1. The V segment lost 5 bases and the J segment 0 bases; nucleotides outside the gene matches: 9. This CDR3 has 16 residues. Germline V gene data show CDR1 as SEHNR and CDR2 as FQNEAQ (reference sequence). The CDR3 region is CASSPGTEINQETQYF. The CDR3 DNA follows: TGTGCCAGCAGCCCCGGGACAGAGATAAACCAAGAGACCCAGTACTTC.

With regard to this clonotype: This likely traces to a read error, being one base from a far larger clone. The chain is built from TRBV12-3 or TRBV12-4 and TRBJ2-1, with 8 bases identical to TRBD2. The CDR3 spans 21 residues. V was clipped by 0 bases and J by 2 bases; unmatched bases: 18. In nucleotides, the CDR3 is TGTGCCAGCAGTTTAGCGCAGGGGCGTAGCGGGGCCCAGGGCCCCTACAATGAGCAGTTCTTC. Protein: CASSLAQGRSGAQGPYNEQFF.

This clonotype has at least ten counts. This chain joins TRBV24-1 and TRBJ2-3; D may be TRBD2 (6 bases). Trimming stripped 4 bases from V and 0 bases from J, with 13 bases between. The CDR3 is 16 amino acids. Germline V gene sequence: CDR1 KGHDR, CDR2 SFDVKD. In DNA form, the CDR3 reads TGTGCCACCAGTGACCCGATAGCGGAAAGCACAGATACGCAGTATTTT. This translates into CATSDPIAESTDTQYF.

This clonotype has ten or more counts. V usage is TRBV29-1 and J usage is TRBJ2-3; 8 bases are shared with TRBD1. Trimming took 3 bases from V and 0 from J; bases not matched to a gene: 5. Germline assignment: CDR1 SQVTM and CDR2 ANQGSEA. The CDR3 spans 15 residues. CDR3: CSVESRQGSTDTQYF. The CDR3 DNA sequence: TGCAGCGTTGAGTCTCGACAGGGGAGCACAGATACGCAGTATTTT.

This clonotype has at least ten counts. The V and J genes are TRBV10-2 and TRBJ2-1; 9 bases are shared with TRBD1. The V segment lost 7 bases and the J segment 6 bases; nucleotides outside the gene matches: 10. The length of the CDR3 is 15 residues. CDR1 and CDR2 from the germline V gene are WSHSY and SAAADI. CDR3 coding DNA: TGCGCCAGCAACCATCCGGGACAGGGTGGCAATGAGCAGTTCTTC. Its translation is CASNHPGQGGNEQFF.

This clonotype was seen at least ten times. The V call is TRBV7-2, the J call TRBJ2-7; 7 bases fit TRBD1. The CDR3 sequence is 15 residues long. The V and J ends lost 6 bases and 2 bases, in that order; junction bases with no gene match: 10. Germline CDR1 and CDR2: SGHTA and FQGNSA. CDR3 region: CASSFTPGGTYEQYF. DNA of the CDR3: TGTGCCAGCAGTTTTACCCCAGGGGGAACCTACGAGCAGTACTTC.

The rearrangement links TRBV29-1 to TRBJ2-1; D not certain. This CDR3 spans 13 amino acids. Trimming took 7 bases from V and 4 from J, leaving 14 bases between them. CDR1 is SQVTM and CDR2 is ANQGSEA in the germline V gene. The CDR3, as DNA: TGCAGCGCCGCGTATGGGCGATACAATGAGCAGTTCTTC. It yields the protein CSAAYGRYNEQFF.